One sample yielded the 32 T cell receptor beta chains listed below, sequenced in a study of cytomegalovirus exposure and HLA in healthy donors. 13 Jbeta primers and 60 Vbeta primers were used for the PCR. The assay was immunoSEQ multiplex PCR, and TCRdb's table has in-frame clones only and misses some. The data contain 200,000 to 250,000 clones, approximately 81% of them singletons. The sample comprised PBMCs. The source is a human donor in good health.

The chain joins TRBV5-4 to TRBJ2-5; D is undetermined. Near its end, the DNA agrees better with TRBJ2-7, so the J call may be wrong. The CDR3 contains 16 residues. In germline, CDR1 is SGHNT, CDR2 YYREEE (reference sequence). The CDR3 DNA sequence: TGTGCCAGCAGCTCTCTAAATTGGCGCGGCCGCTACGAGCAGTACTTC. Translating gives CASSSLNWRGRYEQYF.

The chain recombines TRBV7-2 with TRBJ2-5; D may be TRBD1 (5 bases). The CDR3 is 13 residues long. Trimming pared 2 bases from V and 6 bases from J, leaving 10 bases between. Germline V CDR1 and CDR2: SGHTA, FQGNSA. CDR3: CASSLPQGKTQYF. As DNA, the CDR3 is TGTGCCAGCAGCTTACCCCAGGGAAAGACCCAGTACTTC.

The rearrangement joins TRBV27 to TRBJ2-4, with TRBD2 as a possible D gene (5 bases). From germline, CDR1 is MNHEY and CDR2 SMNVEV (reference sequence). V gave up 5 bases and J gave up 0 bases, with 20 bases separating them. CDR3 size: 18 residues. The CDR3 DNA sequence: TGTGCCAGCAGTCCGCGGGTCCGGCTAGGTCTAGCCAAAAACATTCAGTACTTC. Its translation: CASSPRVRLGLAKNIQYF.

The chain combines TRBV19 with TRBJ1-6, with TRBD1 identical over 7 bases. This CDR3 has 15 residues. J gave up 6 bases and V 2 bases, and 4 bases lay outside the gene matches. Germline V gene data show CDR1 as LNHDA and CDR2 as SQIVND (reference sequence). The CDR3 is CASSIIRDSNSPLHF. The DNA of the CDR3 is TGTGCCAGTAGTATAATCCGGGACAGTAATTCACCCCTCCACTTT. Filled out from reference TRBV19 and TRBJ1-6, the complete variable domain reads DGGITQSPKYLFRKEGQNVTLSCEQNLNHDAMYWYRQDPGQGLRLIYYSQIVNDFQKGDIAEGYSVSREKKESFPLTVTSAQKNPTAFYLCASSIIRDSNSPLHFGNGTRLTVT.

The V call is TRBV6-5, the J call TRBJ2-1; the D is unclear. The CDR3 runs 15 residues. Germline values: CDR1 MNHEY, CDR2 SVGAGI. V was cut by 6 bases and J by 9 bases, with 21 bases left in between. The DNA of the CDR3 is TGTGCCAGCAGCCCAAGTGGGCGCCCCTTGGGTGAGCAGTTCTTC. Encoded protein: CASSPSGRPLGEQFF.

The chain uses TRBV9 and TRBJ1-1, with 9 bases fitting TRBD1. Germline V gives CDR1 SGDLS, CDR2 YYNGEE. There are 15 residues in the CDR3. Trimming took 2 bases from V and 3 from J; bases not matched to a gene: 5. The CDR3 region is CASSVRTGVDTEAFF. The CDR3 bases are TGTGCCAGCAGCGTCAGGACAGGGGTTGACACTGAAGCTTTCTTT.

In regard to this clone: Other DNA sequences of this sample code for an identical CDR3. The V call is TRBV30, the J call TRBJ2-5; 7 bases are shared with TRBD2. In germline, CDR1 is GTSNPN, CDR2 SVGIG (reference sequence). The CDR3 contains 13 residues. V lost 1 base to trimming and J lost 5 bases; unmatched junction nucleotides: 4. CDR3 DNA sequence: TGTGCCTGGAGTGGCGGGGGAAGGGAGACCCAGTACTTC. It specifies CAWSGGGRETQYF.

The chain employs TRBV2 and TRBJ2-1, with TRBD2 matching over 11 bases. Germline trimming cut 7 bases from V and 0 bases from J; bases unmatched to any gene: 14. The CDR3 contains 19 residues. Germline CDR1 is SNHLY and CDR2 is FYNNEI. CDR3 sequence (DNA): TGTGCCAGCAACGGACTAGCGGGCAAAAGTCAGAGCTCCTACAATGAGCAGTTCTTC. It specifies CASNGLAGKSQSSYNEQFF.

The rearrangement links TRBV18 to TRBJ2-5; D gene uncertain. The CDR3 is 13 residues long. Germline CDR1 is KGHSH and CDR2 is LQKENI. Trimming shortened V by 0 bases and J by 4 bases, and 6 bases separated the two germline ends. The CDR3 nucleotides are TGTGCCAGCTCACCACCGGTTAGAGAGACCCAGTACTTC. This encodes CASSPPVRETQYF. Full variable domain (missing parts from reference TRBV18 and TRBJ2-5): NAGVMQNPRHLVRRRGQEARLRCSPMKGHSHVYWYRQLPEEGLKFMVYLQKENIIDESGMPKERFSAEFPKEGPSILRIQQVVRGDSAAYFCASSPPVRETQYFGPGTRLLVL.

The chain is built from TRBV6-4 and TRBJ2-2; a possible D gene is TRBD1 (5 bases). Per germline, CDR1 MRHNA and CDR2 SNTAGT. CDR3 length: 15 residues. Trimming cost V 3 bases and J 0 bases, with 8 bases left between them. CDR3 sequence reads: CASSEKGTNTGELFF. The CDR3 DNA follows: TGTGCCAGCAGTGAAAAGGGGACGAACACCGGGGAGCTGTTTTTT.

J is TRBJ2-4 and V is TRBV7-9, with 7 positions matching TRBD2. The CDR3 extends over 15 amino acids. V shed 5 bases, J shed 4 bases, and the junction held 8 bases outside the gene matches. Germline lookup yields CDR1 SEHNR and CDR2 FQNEAQ (reference sequence). The CDR3 DNA sequence: TGTGCCAGCAGCCCCCGGGGGGACCCTAAAAACATTCAGTACTTC. Amino acid sequence: CASSPRGDPKNIQYF.

This chain uses TRBV27 with TRBJ2-7, with a possible D match to TRBD2 (5 bases). Germline V gene sequence: CDR1 MNHEY, CDR2 SMNVEV (reference sequence). V dropped 0 bases and J dropped 2 bases, with 14 bases sitting between them. This CDR3 contains 16 residues. CDR3 amino acids: CASSLSASRITYEQYF. The CDR3 DNA follows: TGTGCCAGCAGTTTATCCGCTAGCAGGATTACCTACGAGCAGTACTTC.

This clone has more than one count but fewer than ten. The chain couples TRBV13 to TRBJ2-7; D remains ambiguous. Germline CDR1 reads PRHDT; CDR2 reads FYEKMQ (reference sequence). The CDR3 is 13 amino acids. V was pared by 0 bases and J by 8 bases, with 11 bases between. The CDR3 nucleotides are TGTGCCAGCAGCTTAGGGGTACCCAGTCAGCAGTACTTC. Translated, it gives CASSLGVPSQQYF.

This sequence joins TRBV2 and TRBJ2-5; D gene uncertain. Per germline, CDR1 SNHLY and CDR2 FYNNEI. The CDR3 is made up of 12 amino acids. V was pared by 3 bases and J by 5 bases, with 7 bases between. The CDR3 loop is CASSDSRETQYF. DNA of the CDR3: TGTGCCAGCAGTGACTCTCGGGAGACCCAGTACTTC.

This chain joins TRBV6-5 and TRBJ2-7; the D gene is possibly TRBD1 (6 bases). V lost 6 bases and J 6 bases, leaving 21 bases between the germline ends. The germline gives CDR1 MNHEY, CDR2 SVGAGI. The CDR3 sequence is 15 residues long. The CDR3 nucleotides are TGTGCCAGCAGGCTCCTGGACAGAGCTAAAGGCGAGCAGTACTTC. Protein: CASRLLDRAKGEQYF.

The rearrangement links TRBV5-6 to TRBJ1-3; no clear D. Germline values: CDR1 SGHDT, CDR2 YYEEEE. The length of the CDR3 is 14 residues. Trimming took off 2 bases at V and 0 bases at J, with 6 bases between the two ends. CDR3: CASSFSVSGNTIYF. The CDR3 DNA reads TGTGCCAGCAGCTTTTCAGTCTCTGGAAACACCATATATTTT.

This chain links TRBV9 with TRBJ2-5; 8 bases align to TRBD1. Germline lookup yields CDR1 SGDLS and CDR2 YYNGEE. V dropped 0 bases and J dropped 4; count of bases not matched to a gene: 5. CDR3 size: 15 residues. Written as DNA, the CDR3 is TGTGCCAGCAGCGTAGGGACAGGGTTCACAGAGACCCAGTACTTC. It specifies CASSVGTGFTETQYF.

V gene TRBV30 combines with J gene TRBJ2-3; 13 bases are shared with TRBD2. Germline CDR1 reads GTSNPN; CDR2 reads SVGIG (reference sequence). The CDR3 is made up of 16 amino acids. The ends lost 2 bases at V and 0 bases at J; junction bases unmatched: 2. This CDR3 is CAWSWTSGGSTDTQYF. CDR3 coding DNA: TGTGCCTGGAGTTGGACTAGCGGGGGAAGCACAGATACGCAGTATTTT.

The V gene is TRBV6-5, the J gene TRBJ2-7; 7 bases line up with TRBD1. After removal of 5 bases from V and 5 bases from J, the junction contained 6 bases not matched to a gene. The CDR3 totals 13 residues. CDR1 is MNHEY and CDR2 is SVGAGI in the germline V gene. CDR3 protein: CASSGRDRHEQYF. CDR3 DNA sequence: TGTGCCAGCAGTGGCCGGGACAGACACGAGCAGTACTTC.

This clone has just a few counts. This chain links TRBV28 with TRBJ2-3, with TRBD1 matching over 11 bases. This CDR3 comprises 14 residues. Germline CDR1 reads MDHEN; CDR2 reads SYDVKM. V trimming: 6 bases; J trimming: 3 bases; junction bases outside the gene matches: 2. The CDR3 protein is CASRGQGGTDTQYF. The DNA of the CDR3 is TGTGCCAGCAGGGGACAGGGGGGGACAGATACGCAGTATTTT.

V is TRBV7-2 and J is TRBJ1-6; no firm D call. The germline V gene has CDR1 SGHTA and CDR2 FQGNSA. The CDR3 extends over 16 amino acids. Trimming took 1 base from V and 0 from J, leaving 7 bases between them. CDR3 sequence reads: CASSLDTSSYNSPLHF. The CDR3 DNA sequence: TGTGCCAGCAGCTTAGACACTAGCTCCTATAATTCACCCCTCCACTTT.

For this clone: The sample has other DNA sequences that encode this CDR3 too. The chain carries TRBV5-1 and TRBJ2-7; 12 positions match TRBD2. CDR1 is SGHRS, CDR2 YFSETQ, per germline. Trimming removed 4 bases from V and 1 base from J; junction bases left unmatched: 6. The length of the CDR3 is 16 residues. In DNA, the CDR3 is TGCGCCAGCAGCCTCACTAGCGGGAGGACGTCCTACGAGCAGTACTTC. Protein sequence: CASSLTSGRTSYEQYF.

The V and J genes are TRBV2 and TRBJ2-2, with TRBD1 as a possible D gene (5 bases). The CDR3 contains 15 residues. Trimming removed 9 bases at V and 0 bases at J, with 14 bases between. Germline V gene sequence: CDR1 SNHLY, CDR2 FYNNEI. As DNA, the CDR3 is TGTGCCAGTCGAGGCGAGACAGCGAACACCGGGGAGCTGTTTTTT. As protein: CASRGETANTGELFF.

This chain connects TRBV4-1 to TRBJ2-7; 8 bases fit TRBD1. This CDR3 has 17 amino acids. Germline CDR1 MGHRA, CDR2 YSYEKL. After removal of 1 base from V and 1 base from J, the junction contained 9 bases not matched to a gene. In DNA form, the CDR3 reads TGCGCCAGCAGCCAAGTGGGTCAGGGGGCGACTTCCTACGAGCAGTACTTC. Protein sequence: CASSQVGQGATSYEQYF.

The chain combines TRBV5-4 with TRBJ2-1; 15 nucleotides agree with TRBD2. The V and J ends lost 0 bases and 8 bases, in that order; junction bases with no gene match: 6. This CDR3 comprises 17 residues. Germline CDR1 and CDR2: SGHNT and YYREEE (reference sequence). CDR3 residues: CASSLGTSGRAVYEQFF. For the CDR3, the DNA is TGTGCCAGCAGCTTGGGGACTAGCGGGAGGGCTGTGTATGAGCAGTTCTTC.

The rearrangement links TRBV9 to TRBJ2-1, with TRBD2 matching 11 bases. Germline V gives CDR1 SGDLS, CDR2 YYNGEE. This CDR3 comprises 19 residues. V shed 3 bases and J 0 bases; nucleotides not matched to a gene: 11. The CDR3, as DNA: TGTGCCAGCAGCGAACTGGAGACTAGCGGGATTCGCTCCTACAATGAGCAGTTCTTC. Protein product: CASSELETSGIRSYNEQFF.

The J gene is TRBJ2-1, the V gene TRBV25-1; D is possibly TRBD2 (5 bases). The CDR3 sequence is 15 residues long. V gave up 1 base and J gave up 8 bases, with 15 bases separating them. In germline, CDR1 is MGHDK, CDR2 SYGVNS. DNA for the CDR3: TGTGCCAGCAGTGAATTCGGAGTTGTGCGGGATGAGCAGTTCTTC. Amino acid sequence: CASSEFGVVRDEQFF.

The V call is TRBV7-6, the J call TRBJ2-1; TRBD2 might be the D (5 bases). The length of the CDR3 is 15 residues. V was clipped by 1 base and J by 4 bases, with 11 bases between them. Per germline, CDR1 SGHVS and CDR2 FNYEAQ. CDR3 sequence: CASSLGGSPYNEQFF. The DNA for the CDR3 is TGTGCCAGCAGCTTAGGAGGGTCCCCTTACAATGAGCAGTTCTTC.

The chain carries TRBV13 and TRBJ2-7, with 9 nucleotides matching TRBD2. CDR1 and CDR2 (germline): PRHDT, FYEKMQ (reference sequence). The trim removed 0 bases at V and 1 base at J, leaving 1 base unmatched. CDR3 length: 15 residues. The CDR3 region is CASSLGTSGSYEQYF. In nucleotides, the CDR3 is TGTGCCAGCAGCTTAGGGACTAGCGGATCCTACGAGCAGTACTTC.

The chain couples TRBV14 to TRBJ2-7; 8 positions match TRBD1. The CDR3 contains 16 residues. Germline loops: CDR1 SGHDN, CDR2 FVKESK. V gave up 2 bases and J gave up 3 bases; unmatched junction bases: 9. CDR3 in DNA: TGTGCCAGCAGCCAATTTCCCGGGACAGGAGGCTACGAGCAGTACTTC. This translates into CASSQFPGTGGYEQYF.

The rearrangement links TRBV6-1 to TRBJ2-1; 9 positions agree with TRBD1. Germline trimming cut 3 bases from V and 6 bases from J; bases unmatched to any gene: 3. This CDR3 comprises 14 residues. Germline V gives CDR1 MNHNS, CDR2 SASEGT. The CDR3 DNA follows: TGTGCCAGCAGTGAGGGACAGGGACTCAATGAGCAGTTCTTC. Translation: CASSEGQGLNEQFF.

This chain joins TRBV5-1 and TRBJ2-7, with D possibly TRBD1 on 5 matching bases. This CDR3 has 12 amino acids. The V end lost 4 bases, the J end lost 3 bases, and 8 bases lay between the germline ends. Germline V gene data show CDR1 as SGHRS and CDR2 as YFSETQ. The CDR3 DNA follows: TGCGCCAGCAGCGCCCAGGGCTACGAGCAGTACTTC. Protein: CASSAQGYEQYF.